These 29 T cell receptor beta chains share one sample of origin, sequenced in a study of T-cell memory formation after mild COVID-19. TCRdb fed the 5' RACE reads into MiXCR, producing one record per CDR3 protein. The sample has 170,000 or so distinct CDR3 sequences; over 20% are singletons. Sequences were obtained from PBMCs or a T cell subset sorted from them (not recorded which). These TCRs come from an adult woman who had mild COVID-19 (a few samples of this study predate the infection). Cell type and time point are not known.

The chain has TRBV19 and TRBJ1-1; D is undetermined. Germline assignment: CDR1 LNHDA and CDR2 SQIVND (reference sequence). Trimming left V 8 bases short and J 0 bases short, with 13 bases between. The CDR3 consists of 14 residues. CDR3 amino acids: CASSLGSVNTEAFF. In nucleotides, the CDR3 is TGTGCCAGTTCGCTGGGAAGTGTGAACACTGAAGCTTTCTTT.

The chain employs TRBV6-1 and TRBJ2-5, with 11 nucleotides matching TRBD1. This CDR3 comprises 16 residues. After removal of 1 base from V and 4 bases from J, the junction contained 5 bases not matched to a gene. CDR1 and CDR2 (germline): MNHNS, SASEGT. The CDR3 is CASSEVRTGGAETQYF. The CDR3 DNA reads as TGTGCCAGCAGTGAAGTCAGGACAGGGGGCGCAGAGACCCAGTACTTC.

This clonotype was seen at least ten times. The V and J genes are TRBV7-9 and TRBJ2-2; 10 bases line up with TRBD2. Per germline, CDR1 SEHNR and CDR2 FQNEAQ (reference sequence). The length of the CDR3 is 20 residues. V was clipped by 5 bases and J by 6 bases; unmatched bases: 21. For the CDR3, the DNA is TGTGCCAGCAGCGATCCCGTCCGCGGACTAGCGGAGGTACCGCCCGGGGAGCTGTTTTTT. It yields the protein CASSDPVRGLAEVPPGELFF.

This clonotype was seen a handful of times. The chain uses TRBV7-8 and TRBJ1-1, with 8 bases that match TRBD1. The CDR3 spans 18 residues. The ends lost 4 bases at V and 4 bases at J; junction bases unmatched: 17. Germline V gene data show CDR1 as SGHVS and CDR2 as FQNEAQ. The CDR3 nucleotides are TGTGCCAGCAGCTCCATCGCAAGTACAGGGGGTAGAAGCACTGAAGCTTTCTTT. It is translated as CASSSIASTGGRSTEAFF.

The V call is TRBV7-8, the J call TRBJ1-5; D gene unclear. Trimming stripped 3 bases from V and 4 bases from J, with 10 bases between. The CDR3 runs to 14 residues. CDR1 and CDR2 (germline): SGHVS, FQNEAQ. In nucleotides, the CDR3 is TGTGCCAGCAGCTTCGGACTCATGAATCAGCCCCAGCATTTT. Translating gives CASSFGLMNQPQHF.

This clonotype was counted between two and nine times. V usage is TRBV6-2 or TRBV6-3 and J usage is TRBJ2-1; the match to TRBD2 covers 7 bases. The CDR3 covers 16 residues. The J segment lost 0 bases and the V segment lost 5 bases, leaving 7 bases of the junction unmatched. Looked up from germline, CDR1 is MNHEY and CDR2 is SVGEGT. For the CDR3, the DNA is TGTGCCAGCAGTCCAGAGGTAGCGGGCTCCTACAATGAGCAGTTCTTC. This translates into CASSPEVAGSYNEQFF.

CDR3 in amino acids: CASSFSIYNEQFF. CDR3 nucleotides: TGTGCCAGCAGCTTCAGTATCTACAATGAGCAGTTCTTC. This sequence joins TRBV7-2 and TRBJ2-1; D gene unclear. V lost 3 bases and J 3 bases, leaving 6 bases between the germline ends. The CDR3 contains 13 residues. Germline lookup yields CDR1 SGHTA and CDR2 FQGNSA.

This clonotype was observed a few times. The gene calls are TRBV4-1 and TRBJ1-1, with unresolved D. The CDR3 contains 15 residues. Between the trimmed V and J ends, which lost 2 bases and 0 bases, there was a span of 10 bases. Germline V gene data show CDR1 as MGHRA and CDR2 as YSYEKL. The CDR3 loop reads CASSQRQAMNTEAFF. The CDR3 coding sequence is TGCGCCAGCAGCCAACGGCAGGCCATGAACACTGAAGCTTTCTTT.

The chain employs TRBV7-9 and TRBJ2-5; TRBD1 matches 8 bases. The CDR3 is 15 amino acids. The germline V gene encodes CDR1 SEHNR and CDR2 FQNEAQ (reference sequence). V trimming: 1 base; J trimming: 2 bases; junction bases outside the gene matches: 3. CDR3: CASSLVWTGQETQYF. CDR3 nucleotides: TGTGCCAGCAGCTTAGTCTGGACAGGGCAAGAGACCCAGTACTTC.

Comments on this clonotype: It may be a read error: a sequence one base away is much more abundant. The chain has TRBV5-4 and TRBJ2-7; D is tentatively TRBD1 or TRBD2 (6 bases each). Trimming pared 3 bases from V and 0 bases from J, leaving 7 bases between. The CDR3 totals 13 residues. CDR1 SGHNT and CDR2 YYREEE come from the germline V gene (reference sequence). The CDR3 DNA sequence: TGTGCCAGCAGCTGGGGGGCCTCCTACGAGCAGTACTTC. As protein: CASSWGASYEQYF. The full variable domain, in which reference TRBV5-4 and TRBJ2-7 provide the parts outside the CDR3, is ETGVTQSPTHLIKTRGQQVTLRCSSQSGHNTVSWYQQALGQGPQFIFQYYREEENGRGNFPPRFSGLQFPNYSSELNVNALELDDSALYLCASSWGASYEQYFGPGTRLTVT.

The rearrangement joins TRBV19 to TRBJ2-7; perhaps TRBD1 as D (5 bases). The V gene's germline CDR1 is LNHDA and CDR2 SQIVND (reference sequence). Trimming took 3 bases from V and 0 from J, leaving 9 bases between them. The CDR3 sequence is 14 residues long. CDR3 in amino acids: CASSMQGVSYEQYF. CDR3 DNA sequence: TGTGCCAGTAGTATGCAAGGGGTCTCCTACGAGCAGTACTTC.

V gene TRBV6-4 combines with J gene TRBJ2-2; TRBD2 agrees at 7 bases. This CDR3 is built from 13 residues. The V gene's germline CDR1 is MRHNA and CDR2 SNTAGT. Losses at the gene ends were 4 bases for V and 4 bases for J; bases not matched to a gene: 0. The CDR3: CASSGTSTGELFF. The CDR3 bases are TGTGCCAGCAGTGGGACTAGCACCGGGGAGCTGTTTTTT.

V gene TRBV30 combines with J gene TRBJ2-2; 8 bases match TRBD2. Trimming at V came to 0 bases and at J to 6 bases, leaving 12 bases not matched to a gene. There are 17 residues in the CDR3. Per germline, CDR1 GTSNPN and CDR2 SVGIG (reference sequence). The CDR3 spells CAWSVLWGAGDPGELFF. The CDR3 coding sequence is TGTGCCTGGAGTGTATTATGGGGAGCGGGAGACCCCGGGGAGCTGTTTTTT.

This clonotype was seen at least ten times. The V gene is TRBV24-1, the J gene TRBJ2-7; D gene unclear. CDR1 KGHDR and CDR2 SFDVKD come from the germline V gene. This CDR3 comprises 13 residues. Trimming took 0 bases from V and 6 from J, leaving 8 bases between them. The CDR3 sequence is CATSDLRSGEQYF. The CDR3 nucleotides read TGTGCCACCAGTGATTTGCGAAGTGGCGAGCAGTACTTC.

This rearrangement joins TRBV6-6 to TRBJ2-3, with 13 bases identical to TRBD2. The CDR3 is 19 residues long. The V and J ends lost 2 bases and 3 bases, in that order; junction bases with no gene match: 11. Germline lookup yields CDR1 MNHNY and CDR2 SVGAGI (reference sequence). The CDR3 loop reads CASSYRSTSGGRETDTQYF. CDR3 in DNA: TGTGCCAGCAGTTACCGTTCGACTAGCGGGGGGCGCGAGACAGATACGCAGTATTTT.

This clonotype appeared many times. J is TRBJ2-1 and V is TRBV11-2; no clear D gene. The V gene's germline CDR1 is SGHAT and CDR2 FQNNGV. Trimming took off 2 bases at V and 0 bases at J, with 2 bases between the two ends. The CDR3 loop spans 13 amino acids. The DNA of the CDR3 is TGTGCCAGCAGCTTATACTCCTACAATGAGCAGTTCTTC. It yields the protein CASSLYSYNEQFF.

This clonotype appeared a few times. V gene TRBV6-5 combines with J gene TRBJ2-5; no reliable D call. The length of the CDR3 is 13 residues. Trimming took off 2 bases at V and 5 bases at J, with 9 bases between the two ends. Per the germline V gene, CDR1 is MNHEY and CDR2 is SVGAGI. This CDR3 reads CASSYLPQETQYF. The CDR3 DNA sequence: TGTGCCAGCAGTTACCTTCCACAGGAGACCCAGTACTTC.

This chain links TRBV12-3 or TRBV12-4 with TRBJ2-2; 14 nucleotides align to TRBD2. The V and J ends lost 6 bases and 5 bases, in that order; junction bases with no gene match: 5. The CDR3 has 16 residues. DNA for the CDR3: TGTGCCAGCAGCCCGGGACTAGCGGGAGCTACCGGGGAGCTGTTTTTT. It specifies CASSPGLAGATGELFF.

The V and J genes are TRBV4-3 and TRBJ2-2, with 8 bases fitting TRBD1. V was pared by 0 bases and J by 5 bases, with 5 bases of the junction left unmatched. The germline V gene encodes CDR1 LGHNA and CDR2 YSLEER. The CDR3 consists of 16 residues. The CDR3 sequence is CASSQDLTGETGELFF. The CDR3 DNA sequence: TGCGCCAGCAGCCAAGATCTGACAGGGGAAACCGGGGAGCTGTTTTTT.

In regard to this clonotype: A much bigger clone sits one base away, suggesting this may be a read error. The rearrangement links TRBV12-3 or TRBV12-4 to TRBJ2-5; the D gene could be TRBD1 or TRBD2 (5 bases each). The CDR3 is made up of 14 amino acids. Trimming stripped 3 bases from V and 4 bases from J, with 12 bases between. The CDR3 region is CASSFRGDRETQYF. The CDR3 DNA sequence: TGTGCCAGCAGTTTCCGGGGCGACCGAGAGACCCAGTACTTC.

The chain has TRBV7-9 and TRBJ2-7, with 12 bases identical to TRBD1. The CDR3 contains 15 residues. Germline values: CDR1 SEHNR, CDR2 FQNEAQ (reference sequence). With 3 bases clipped from V and 3 bases from J, the junction kept 3 bases outside the gene matches. This CDR3 is CASSLGQGAGYEQYF. The CDR3 DNA follows: TGTGCCAGCAGCTTGGGACAGGGGGCAGGCTACGAGCAGTACTTC.

This sequence joins TRBV29-1 and TRBJ1-1, with D perhaps TRBD1 (5 bases). CDR1 SQVTM and CDR2 ANQGSEA come from the germline V gene. V shed 3 bases and J shed 1 base, with 12 bases lying between them. This CDR3 is 14 amino acids long. CDR3: CSVDAPDKNTEAFF. The CDR3 region has the DNA TGCAGCGTTGACGCGCCGGACAAGAACACTGAAGCTTTCTTT.

There are a few counts of this clonotype. The chain links TRBV9 to TRBJ1-1; D may be TRBD1 (5 bases). The germline CDR1 and CDR2 sequences are SGDLS and YYNGEE. V was trimmed by 0 bases and J by 7 bases, leaving 13 bases between them. The CDR3 contains 14 residues. The CDR3 nucleotides are TGTGCCAGCAGCGTAGGGGCAGGGTTGAGTGAAGCTTTCTTT. Amino acid sequence: CASSVGAGLSEAFF.

This clonotype was seen more than once but under ten times. The chain joins TRBV7-2 to TRBJ2-1, with D unclear. Germline V gene lookup returns CDR1 SGHTA and CDR2 FQGNSA. V lost 5 bases and J lost 6, with 11 bases in between. The CDR3 totals 13 residues. Written as DNA, the CDR3 is TGTGCCAGCAGCCCCCTAATAGCCAATGAGCAGTTCTTC. Its translation: CASSPLIANEQFF.

The rearrangement uses TRBV6-5 and TRBJ2-3; 9 positions agree with TRBD1. The V gene's germline CDR1 is MNHEY and CDR2 SVGAGI. CDR3 length: 16 amino acids. V lost 2 bases, J lost 4 bases, and 7 bases stayed unmatched. CDR3 region: CASSYRQGDYPDTQYF. The CDR3 DNA reads as TGTGCCAGCAGTTACAGACAGGGGGATTACCCAGATACGCAGTATTTT.

The table lists this clonotype with a few counts. The V gene is TRBV10-3, the J gene TRBJ2-5, with 14 bases lining up with TRBD2. Germline V gene sequence: CDR1 ENHRY, CDR2 SYGVKD. Losses at the gene ends were 0 bases for V and 7 bases for J; bases not matched to a gene: 7. The CDR3 is made up of 17 amino acids. The CDR3 DNA reads TGTGCCATCAGTGAGTCGGAAGGACTAGCGGGGGGATGGACCCAGTACTTC. Translating it yields CAISESEGLAGGWTQYF.

The genes are TRBV29-1 and TRBJ1-2, with a tentative D call TRBD1 (5 bases). This CDR3 is built from 12 residues. Germline V CDR1 and CDR2: SQVTM, ANQGSEA. CDR3 in amino acids: CSAPGEYYGYTF. The CDR3 DNA is TGCAGTGCACCGGGGGAGTACTATGGCTACACCTTC.

The rearrangement uses TRBV5-1 and TRBJ2-5; TRBD1 matches 8 bases. CDR1 is SGHRS and CDR2 is YFSETQ in the germline V gene. CDR3 length: 14 amino acids. The V and J ends lost 4 bases and 1 base, in that order; junction bases with no gene match: 3. The CDR3 spells CASSAGTGQETQYF. CDR3 DNA: TGCGCCAGCAGCGCGGGGACAGGCCAAGAGACCCAGTACTTC.

This clonotype was seen only a few times. The chain combines TRBV5-6 with TRBJ2-5; no definite D call. V was cut by 1 base and J by 5 bases, with 12 bases left in between. CDR3 length: 14 residues. From germline, CDR1 is SGHDT and CDR2 YYEEEE. CDR3 bases: TGTGCCAGCAGCTTGTATCCAGCACGGGAGACCCAGTACTTC. This gives the protein CASSLYPARETQYF.